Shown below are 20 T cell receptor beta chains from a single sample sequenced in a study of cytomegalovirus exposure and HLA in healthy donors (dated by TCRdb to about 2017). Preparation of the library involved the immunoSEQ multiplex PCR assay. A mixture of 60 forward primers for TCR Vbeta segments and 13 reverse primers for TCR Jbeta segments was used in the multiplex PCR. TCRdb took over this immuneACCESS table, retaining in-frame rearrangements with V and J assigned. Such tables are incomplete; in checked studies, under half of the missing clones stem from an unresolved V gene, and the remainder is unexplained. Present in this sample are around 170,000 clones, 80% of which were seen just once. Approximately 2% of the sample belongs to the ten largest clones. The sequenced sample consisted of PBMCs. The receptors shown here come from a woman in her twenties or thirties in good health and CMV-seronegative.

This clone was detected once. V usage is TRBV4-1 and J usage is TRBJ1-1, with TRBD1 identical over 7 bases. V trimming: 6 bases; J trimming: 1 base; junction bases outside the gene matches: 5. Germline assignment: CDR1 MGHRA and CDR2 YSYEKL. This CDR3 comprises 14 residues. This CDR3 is CASSRQGGNTEAFF. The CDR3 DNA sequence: TGCGCCAGCAGTCGTCAGGGGGGGAACACTGAAGCTTTCTTT.

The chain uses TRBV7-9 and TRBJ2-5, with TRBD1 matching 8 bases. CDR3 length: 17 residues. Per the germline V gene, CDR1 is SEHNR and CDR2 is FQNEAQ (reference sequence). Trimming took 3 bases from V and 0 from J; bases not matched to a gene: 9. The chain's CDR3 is CASSFPDRGEYQETQYF. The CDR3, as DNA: TGTGCCAGCAGCTTCCCTGACAGGGGCGAGTACCAAGAGACCCAGTACTTC. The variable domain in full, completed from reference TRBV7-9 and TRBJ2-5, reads DTGVSQNPRHKITKRGQNVTFRCDPISEHNRLYWYRQTLGQGPEFLTYFQNEAQLEKSRLLSDRFSAERPKGSFSTLEIQRTEQGDSAMYLCASSFPDRGEYQETQYFGPGTRLLVL.

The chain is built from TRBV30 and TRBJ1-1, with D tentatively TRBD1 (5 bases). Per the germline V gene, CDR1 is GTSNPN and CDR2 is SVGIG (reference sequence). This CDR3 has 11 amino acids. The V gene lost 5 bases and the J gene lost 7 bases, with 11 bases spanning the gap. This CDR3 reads CAWGAGSEAFF. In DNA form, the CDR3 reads TGTGCCTGGGGGGCGGGGAGTGAAGCTTTCTTT.

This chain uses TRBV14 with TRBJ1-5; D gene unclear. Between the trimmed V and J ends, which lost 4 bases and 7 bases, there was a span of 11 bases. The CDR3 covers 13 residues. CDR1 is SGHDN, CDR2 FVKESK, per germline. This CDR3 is CASSRRSEQPQHF. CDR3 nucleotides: TGTGCCAGCAGCCGACGATCGGAGCAGCCCCAGCATTTT.

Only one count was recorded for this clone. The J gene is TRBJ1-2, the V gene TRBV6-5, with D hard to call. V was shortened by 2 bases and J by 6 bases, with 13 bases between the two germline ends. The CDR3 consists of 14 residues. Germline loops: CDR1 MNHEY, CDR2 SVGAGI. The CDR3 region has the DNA TGTGCCAGCAGTTACCTGACGGGAGAAAATGGCTACACCTTC. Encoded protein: CASSYLTGENGYTF.

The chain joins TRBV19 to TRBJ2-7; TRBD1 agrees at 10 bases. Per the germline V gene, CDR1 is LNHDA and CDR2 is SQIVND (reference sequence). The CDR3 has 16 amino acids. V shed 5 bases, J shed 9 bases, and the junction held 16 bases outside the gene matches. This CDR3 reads CASSHTAGTGVAGQYF. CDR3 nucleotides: TGTGCCAGTAGTCACACCGCCGGGACAGGGGTCGCAGGGCAGTACTTC.

CDR3 in amino acids: CASNSMNTGELFF. The CDR3 DNA reads TGTGCCAGCAATTCCATGAACACCGGGGAGCTGTTTTTT. The rearrangement joins TRBV27 to TRBJ2-2; no clear D gene. CDR3 length: 13 residues. Germline V gives CDR1 MNHEY, CDR2 SMNVEV (reference sequence). V was trimmed by 7 bases and J by 1 base, leaving 7 bases between them.

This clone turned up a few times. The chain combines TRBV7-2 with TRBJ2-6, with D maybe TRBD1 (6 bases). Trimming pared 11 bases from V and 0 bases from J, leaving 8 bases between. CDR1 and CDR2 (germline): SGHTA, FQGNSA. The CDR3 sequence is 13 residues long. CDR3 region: CARDNSGANVLTF. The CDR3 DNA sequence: TGTGCCCGGGACAACTCTGGGGCCAACGTCCTGACTTTC.

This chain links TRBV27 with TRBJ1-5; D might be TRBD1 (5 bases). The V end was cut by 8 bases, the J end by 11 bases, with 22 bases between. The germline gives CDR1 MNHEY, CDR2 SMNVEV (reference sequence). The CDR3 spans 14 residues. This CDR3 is CASGGRAVGEAQHF. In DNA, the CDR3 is TGTGCCAGCGGAGGGAGGGCAGTAGGGGAAGCCCAGCATTTT.

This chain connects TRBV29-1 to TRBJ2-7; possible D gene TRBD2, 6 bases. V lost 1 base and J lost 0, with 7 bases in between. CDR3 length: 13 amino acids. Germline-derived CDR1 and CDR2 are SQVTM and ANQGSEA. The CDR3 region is CSVEVGGSYEQYF. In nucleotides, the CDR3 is TGCAGCGTTGAAGTGGGAGGCTCCTACGAGCAGTACTTC.

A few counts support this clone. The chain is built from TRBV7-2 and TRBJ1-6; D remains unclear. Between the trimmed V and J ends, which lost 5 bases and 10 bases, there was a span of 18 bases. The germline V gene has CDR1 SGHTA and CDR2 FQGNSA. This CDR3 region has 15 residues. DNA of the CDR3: TGTGCCAGCAGCCGTGAATCGAGCGCGCGGTCACCCCTCCACTTT. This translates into CASSRESSARSPLHF.

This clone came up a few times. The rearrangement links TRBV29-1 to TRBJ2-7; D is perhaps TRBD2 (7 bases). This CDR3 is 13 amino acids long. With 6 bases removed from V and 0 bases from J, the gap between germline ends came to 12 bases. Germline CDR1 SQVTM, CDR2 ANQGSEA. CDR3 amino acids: CSVFGGASYEQYF. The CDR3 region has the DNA TGCAGCGTGTTTGGGGGGGCCTCCTACGAGCAGTACTTC.

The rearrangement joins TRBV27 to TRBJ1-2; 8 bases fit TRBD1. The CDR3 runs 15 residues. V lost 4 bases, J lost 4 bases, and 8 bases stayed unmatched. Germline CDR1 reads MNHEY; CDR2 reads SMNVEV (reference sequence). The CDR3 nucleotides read TGTGCCAGCAGTTCCGGACAGGGTCACTTCTATGGCTACACCTTC. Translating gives CASSSGQGHFYGYTF.

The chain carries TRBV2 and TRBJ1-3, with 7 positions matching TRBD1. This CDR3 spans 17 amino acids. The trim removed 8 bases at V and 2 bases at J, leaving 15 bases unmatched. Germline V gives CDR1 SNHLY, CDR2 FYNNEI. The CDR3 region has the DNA TGTGCCAGCGTCTCGGGGCGAAACAGGGGCGCTGGAAACACCATATATTTT. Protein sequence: CASVSGRNRGAGNTIYF. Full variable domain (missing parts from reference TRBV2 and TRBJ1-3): EPEVTQTPSHQVTQMGQEVILRCVPISNHLYFYWYRQILGQKVEFLVSFYNNEISEKSEIFDDQFSVERPDGSNFTLKIRSTKLEDSAMYFCASVSGRNRGAGNTIYFGEGSWLTVV.

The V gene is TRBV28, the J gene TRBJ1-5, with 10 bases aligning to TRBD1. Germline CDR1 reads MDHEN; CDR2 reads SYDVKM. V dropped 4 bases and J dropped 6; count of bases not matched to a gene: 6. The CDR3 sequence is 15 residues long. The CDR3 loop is CASSSRQGAGQPQHF. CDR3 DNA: TGTGCCAGCAGTTCCCGACAGGGGGCGGGTCAGCCCCAGCATTTT. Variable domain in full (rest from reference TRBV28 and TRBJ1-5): DVKVTQSSRYLVKRTGEKVFLECVQDMDHENMFWYRQDPGLGLRLIYFSYDVKMKEKGDIPEGYSVSREKKERFSLILESASTNQTSMYLCASSSRQGAGQPQHFGDGTRLSIL.

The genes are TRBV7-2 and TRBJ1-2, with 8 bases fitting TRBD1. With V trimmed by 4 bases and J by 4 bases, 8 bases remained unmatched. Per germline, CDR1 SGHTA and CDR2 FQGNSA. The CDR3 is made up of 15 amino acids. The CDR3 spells CASSSPGTGLYGYTF. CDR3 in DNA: TGTGCCAGCAGCTCGCCCGGGACAGGACTCTATGGCTACACCTTC.

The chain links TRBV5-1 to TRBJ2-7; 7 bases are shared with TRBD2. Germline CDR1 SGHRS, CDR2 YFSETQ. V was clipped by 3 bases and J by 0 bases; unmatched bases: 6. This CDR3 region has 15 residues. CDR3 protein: CASSSYRTSSYEQYF. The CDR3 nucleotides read TGCGCCAGCAGCTCGTACAGGACTAGCTCCTACGAGCAGTACTTC.

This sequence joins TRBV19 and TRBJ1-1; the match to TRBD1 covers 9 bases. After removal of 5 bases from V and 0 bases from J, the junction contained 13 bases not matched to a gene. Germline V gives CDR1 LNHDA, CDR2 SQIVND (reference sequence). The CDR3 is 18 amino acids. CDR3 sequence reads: CASSLGTGGLRLNTEAFF. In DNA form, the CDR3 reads TGTGCCAGTAGTCTCGGTACAGGGGGCCTAAGACTGAACACTGAAGCTTTCTTT. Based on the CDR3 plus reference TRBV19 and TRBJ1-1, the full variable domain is DGGITQSPKYLFRKEGQNVTLSCEQNLNHDAMYWYRQDPGQGLRLIYYSQIVNDFQKGDIAEGYSVSREKKESFPLTVTSAQKNPTAFYLCASSLGTGGLRLNTEAFFGQGTRLTVV.

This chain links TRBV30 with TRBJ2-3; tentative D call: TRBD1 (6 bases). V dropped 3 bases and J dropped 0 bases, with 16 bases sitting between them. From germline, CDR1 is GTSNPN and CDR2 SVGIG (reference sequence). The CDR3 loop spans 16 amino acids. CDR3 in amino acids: CAWSHPGGTSTDTQYF. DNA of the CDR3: TGTGCCTGGAGCCACCCGGGTGGGACAAGCACAGATACGCAGTATTTT.

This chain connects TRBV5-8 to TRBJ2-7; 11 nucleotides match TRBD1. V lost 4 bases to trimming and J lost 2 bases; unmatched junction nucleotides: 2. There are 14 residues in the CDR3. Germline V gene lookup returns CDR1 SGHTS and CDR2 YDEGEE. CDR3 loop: CASSPGQGAYEQYF. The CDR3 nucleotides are TGTGCCAGCAGCCCGGGACAGGGGGCCTACGAGCAGTACTTC.